The rows below give T cell receptor beta chains drawn from one sample of a study of shared clonotypes between healthy human individuals. Libraries were prepared by immunoSEQ multiplex PCR; TCRdb keeps only in-frame clonotypes and omits some of them. The data show approximately 710,000 clones, with less than 95% seen just once and 34% held by the top ten. The sample taken for sequencing was memory CD8+ T cells from PBMCs. The receptors here all came from a man aged 18 to 35 in good health. Some clones in this sample may be carry-over from other donors' samples. The CDR3 runs from the conserved cysteine through the conserved F or W. Fields, in order: CDR3 protein, CDR3 DNA, clone size, V gene, J gene, D gene. D genes are given only for firm matches. Rows may omit the clone size; those that give it use once, few, many or a size class.

CDR3: CASSWTGTTNEKLFF; DNA: TGTGCCAGCAGTTGGACAGGCACAACTAATGAAAAACTGTTTTTT; size: NA; V: TRBV6-1; J: TRBJ1-4; D: TRBD1
CDR3: CASSLANGGRSNQPQHF; DNA: TGTGCCAGCAGCTTGGCTAACGGGGGCAGAAGCAATCAGCCCCAGCATTTT; size: once; V: TRBV5-6; J: TRBJ1-5; D: NA
CDR3: CASSWAVNYGYTF; DNA: TGTGCCAGCAGTTGGGCGGTGAACTATGGCTACACCTTC; size: NA; V: TRBV28; J: TRBJ1-2; D: NA
CDR3: CASSVTSGRTDTQYF; DNA: TGTGCCAGCAGCGTGACTAGCGGGAGAACAGATACGCAGTATTTT; size: few; V: TRBV9; J: TRBJ2-3; D: TRBD2
CDR3: CASSFIGGEQFF; DNA: TGTGCCAGCAGCTTTATCGGTGGCGAGCAGTTCTTC; size: NA; V: TRBV7-9; J: TRBJ2-1; D: NA
CDR3: CASGLAGGLTSYNEQFF; DNA: TGTGCCAGCGGATTAGCGGGAGGGTTGACCTCCTACAATGAGCAGTTCTTC; size: NA; V: TRBV27; J: TRBJ2-1; D: TRBD2
CDR3: CASKTGTSGTYEQYF; DNA: TGTGCCAGCAAGACCGGGACTAGCGGAACCTACGAGCAGTACTTC; size: once; V: TRBV6-1; J: TRBJ2-7; D: TRBD2
CDR3: CASSQDGRQGNGNTIYF; DNA: TGCGCCAGCAGCCAAGATGGCAGACAGGGTAACGGAAACACCATATATTTT; size: NA; V: TRBV4-1; J: TRBJ1-3; D: TRBD1
CDR3: CASSEARISAYEQYF; DNA: TGTGCCAGCAGTGAAGCGCGTATTAGCGCCTACGAGCAGTACTTC; size: NA; V: TRBV6-1; J: TRBJ2-7; D: NA
CDR3: CAWSVGPPYEQYF; DNA: TGTGCCTGGAGTGTCGGCCCTCCTTACGAGCAGTACTTC; size: many; V: TRBV30; J: TRBJ2-7; D: NA
CDR3: CASSAGQPQHF; DNA: TGTGCCAGCAGTGCGGGACAGCCCCAGCATTTT; size: NA; V: TRBV2; J: TRBJ1-5; D: NA
CDR3: CASSLDGGGTYNEQFF; DNA: TGTGCCAGCAGCTTAGATGGCGGGGGGACCTACAATGAGCAGTTCTTC; size: once; V: TRBV11-3; J: TRBJ2-1; D: TRBD2
CDR3: CASQERTINGGPQHF; DNA: TGTGCCAGCCAGGAGAGGACAATCAACGGAGGGCCCCAGCATTTT; size: NA; V: TRBV27; J: TRBJ1-5; D: NA
CDR3: CASREPGETGQPQHF; DNA: TGTGCCAGCAGGGAGCCGGGGGAGACGGGTCAGCCCCAGCATTTT; size: NA; V: TRBV2; J: TRBJ1-5; D: NA
CDR3: CASAGSDEQYF; DNA: TGTGCCAGCGCCGGATCTGACGAGCAGTACTTC; size: NA; V: TRBV21-1; J: TRBJ2-7; D: NA
CDR3: CASSSGQGLGPYEQYF; DNA: TGTGCCAGCAGCTCGGGACAGGGACTAGGCCCTTACGAGCAGTACTTC; size: NA; V: TRBV7-9; J: TRBJ2-7; D: NA
CDR3: CASSYGHSYEQYF; DNA: TGTGCCAGCAGTTATGGGCACTCCTACGAGCAGTACTTC; size: NA; V: TRBV6-5; J: TRBJ2-7; D: NA
CDR3: CASSEGGGATEAFF; DNA: TGTGCCAGCAGTGAGGGAGGGGGGGCCACTGAAGCTTTCTTT; size: NA; V: TRBV6-4; J: TRBJ1-1; D: NA
CDR3: CSVDSPGVQETQYF; DNA: TGCAGCGTTGATTCTCCCGGCGTCCAAGAGACCCAGTACTTC; size: NA; V: TRBV29-1; J: TRBJ2-5; D: NA
CDR3: CASSLVTSGRSTLHTDTQYF; DNA: TGCGCCAGCAGCTTGGTGACTAGCGGGAGGTCCACGCTTCACACAGATACGCAGTATTTT; size: NA; V: TRBV5-1; J: TRBJ2-3; D: TRBD2
CDR3: CASSPSGQGTETQYF; DNA: TGTGCCAGCAGCCCCTCCGGACAGGGGACAGAGACCCAGTACTTC; size: NA; V: TRBV5-8; J: TRBJ2-5; D: TRBD1
CDR3: CATYWRAEAFF; DNA: TGTGCCACCTACTGGAGGGCTGAAGCTTTCTTT; size: NA; V: TRBV19; J: TRBJ1-1; D: NA
CDR3: CASSPTSGYYNEQFF; DNA: TGTGCCAGCAGCCCCACTAGCGGCTACTACAATGAGCAGTTCTTC; size: NA; V: TRBV2; J: TRBJ2-1; D: TRBD2
CDR3: CASRLGTHEQYF; DNA: TGTGCCAGCAGGTTAGGTACCCACGAGCAGTACTTC; size: NA; V: TRBV7-9; J: TRBJ2-7; D: NA
CDR3: CASSPSTGVWGYGYTF; DNA: TGTGCCAGCAGTCCCTCAACAGGGGTCTGGGGCTATGGCTACACCTTC; size: NA; V: TRBV7-9; J: TRBJ1-2; D: TRBD1